The 16 T cell receptor beta chains below all came from one sample that was sequenced in a study of T cells in Graves' hyperthyroidism and ophthalmopathy. RNA transcripts gave rise to amplified TCR beta CDR3 regions. HTBI primers were used for first-round RT-PCR of the TCR CDR3. Using its own MiXCR run on the multiplex PCR reads, TCRdb lists one record per CDR3 protein. The profile covers about 200,000 distinct CDR3 sequences, with 17% appearing a single time and approximately 56% taken by the ten largest. Sequencing input: blood. These receptors originate from a woman in her forties or fifties with Graves' hyperthyroidism.

The sample holds many counts of this clonotype. The CDR3 DNA sequence: TGTGCCAGCAGCTCATCACAGGGGATCTATGGCTACACCTTC. Its protein is CASSSSQGIYGYTF. This chain connects TRBV11-2 to TRBJ1-2; the match to TRBD1 covers 7 bases. Germline CDR1 reads SGHAT; CDR2 reads FQNNGV. The CDR3 runs 14 residues. After removal of 4 bases from V and 4 bases from J, the junction contained 6 bases not matched to a gene.

This clonotype has at least ten counts. The chain joins TRBV6-5 to TRBJ2-7; 8 bases match TRBD2. Germline V gives CDR1 MNHEY, CDR2 SVGAGI. V lost 1 base to trimming and J lost 3 bases; unmatched junction nucleotides: 17. This CDR3 has 19 amino acids. The CDR3 here is CASSYYQGESGRRYYEQYF. CDR3 DNA sequence: TGTGCCAGCAGTTACTATCAGGGCGAGAGCGGGAGACGGTACTACGAGCAGTACTTC.

This clonotype occurred many times. This chain connects TRBV7-8 to TRBJ1-1; D is undetermined. The CDR3 sequence is 13 residues long. The V end was cut by 5 bases, the J end by 0 bases, with 7 bases between. Germline V gene data show CDR1 as SGHVS and CDR2 as FQNEAQ. CDR3: CASSPQLNTEAFF. In DNA, the CDR3 is TGTGCCAGCAGCCCACAGTTGAACACTGAAGCTTTCTTT.

This clonotype was detected ten times or more. This chain joins TRBV7-9 and TRBJ1-1; TRBD1 agrees at 7 bases. CDR1 is SEHNR and CDR2 is FQNEAQ in the germline V gene (reference sequence). The trim removed 2 bases at V and 0 bases at J, leaving 6 bases unmatched. CDR3 length: 16 amino acids. The chain's CDR3 is CASSLPRQGLNTEAFF. In nucleotides, the CDR3 is TGTGCCAGCAGCTTACCCCGACAGGGCCTGAACACTGAAGCTTTCTTT.

The chain has TRBV12-3 or TRBV12-4 and TRBJ2-3; 8 bases map to TRBD1. V dropped 1 base and J dropped 3; count of bases not matched to a gene: 6. The CDR3 is 16 amino acids. CDR3 region: CASSLGQGIGTDTQYF. Written as DNA, the CDR3 is TGTGCCAGCAGTTTAGGACAGGGGATAGGGACAGATACGCAGTATTTT.

The chain links TRBV11-2 to TRBJ2-3, with D unclear. This CDR3 has 12 amino acids. V lost 0 bases and J lost 8, with 6 bases in between. Germline loops: CDR1 SGHAT, CDR2 FQNNGV. CDR3 region: CASSLDDTTQYF. In nucleotides, the CDR3 is TGTGCCAGCAGCTTAGATGATACTACGCAGTATTTT.

This clonotype occurred a few times. The chain links TRBV5-1 to TRBJ1-6; the D is unclear. Trimming removed 0 bases from V and 7 bases from J, with 14 bases in between. CDR3 length: 16 amino acids. Germline CDR1 reads SGHRS; CDR2 reads YFSETQ. CDR3 sequence: CASSLGGRAVNSPLHF. The DNA of the CDR3 is TGCGCCAGCAGCTTGGGAGGGCGGGCCGTGAATTCACCCCTCCACTTT.

There are many counts of this clonotype. The chain links TRBV20-1 to TRBJ2-7; D remains unclear. Germline CDR1 and CDR2: DFQATT and SNEGSKA (reference sequence). The CDR3 is 14 amino acids. V was shortened by 0 bases and J by 4 bases, with 13 bases between the two germline ends. The CDR3 coding sequence is TGCAGTGCTAGAGACTCAGACCACGTGTACGAGCAGTACTTC. Encoded protein: CSARDSDHVYEQYF.

In this sample, this clonotype turned up many times. V gene TRBV20-1 combines with J gene TRBJ1-1; TRBD1 matches at 7 bases. The germline V gene encodes CDR1 DFQATT and CDR2 SNEGSKA (reference sequence). After removal of 3 bases from V and 1 base from J, the junction contained 8 bases not matched to a gene. The length of the CDR3 is 15 residues. The CDR3 reads CSARRPDRQNTEAFF. As DNA, the CDR3 is TGCAGTGCTAGGAGGCCGGACAGGCAGAACACTGAAGCTTTCTTT.

This clonotype has just a few counts. A read error may explain this, as a much larger clone is one base away. The chain joins TRBV20-1 to TRBJ2-7; D could derive from TRBD1 or TRBD2 (6 bases each). The V end was cut by 6 bases, the J end by 4 bases, with 22 bases between. There are 15 residues in the CDR3. CDR1 and CDR2 (germline): DFQATT, SNEGSKA (reference sequence). Here the CDR3 DNA reads TGCAGTGCATGTGCGGGACACCTCCTGGGTTACGAGCAGTACTTC. Translated: CSACAGHLLGYEQYF.

The chain is built from TRBV19 and TRBJ2-7; 7 nucleotides match TRBD1. The germline V gene has CDR1 LNHDA and CDR2 SQIVND (reference sequence). The CDR3 spans 15 residues. After removal of 3 bases from V and 4 bases from J, the junction contained 9 bases not matched to a gene. CDR3 sequence reads: CASSMSRDRLYEQYF. In nucleotides, the CDR3 is TGTGCCAGTAGTATGTCCCGGGACAGACTTTACGAGCAGTACTTC.

This clonotype was observed at least ten times. The chain uses TRBV2 and TRBJ2-7, with D possibly TRBD1 on 5 matching bases. This CDR3 has 13 residues. V was cut by 7 bases and J by 2 bases, with 12 bases left in between. Per the germline V gene, CDR1 is SNHLY and CDR2 is FYNNEI. The CDR3, as DNA: TGTGCCAGCAACGCTCAGGGTACCTACGAGCAGTACTTC. Translating it yields CASNAQGTYEQYF. The full variable domain, its missing parts supplied by reference TRBV2 and TRBJ2-7, is EPEVTQTPSHQVTQMGQEVILRCVPISNHLYFYWYRQILGQKVEFLVSFYNNEISEKSEIFDDQFSVERPDGSNFTLKIRSTKLEDSAMYFCASNAQGTYEQYFGPGTRLTVT.

This clonotype appeared many times. The chain uses TRBV11-3 and TRBJ2-2; 10 nucleotides agree with TRBD2. The trim removed 7 bases at V and 5 bases at J, leaving 7 bases unmatched. Germline-derived CDR1 and CDR2 are SGHNT and YENEEA. CDR3 size: 15 residues. The CDR3 DNA follows: TGTGCCAGCAAAAGAAGGACTAGCGGTACCGGGGAGCTGTTTTTT. Its protein is CASKRRTSGTGELFF.

This clonotype was seen many times. CDR3 amino acids: CASSSDRLRETQYF. CDR3 sequence (DNA): TGTGCCAGCAGCTCCGACAGGCTCAGGGAGACCCAGTACTTC. The chain is built from TRBV7-9 and TRBJ2-5; a possible D gene is TRBD1 (6 bases). V was cut by 4 bases and J by 5 bases, with 14 bases left in between. The CDR3 is 14 residues long. The germline V gene has CDR1 SEHNR and CDR2 FQNEAQ (reference sequence).

This clonotype was recorded a few times. The chain has TRBV24-1 and TRBJ1-1; D not certain. The length of the CDR3 is 13 residues. The V end lost 9 bases, the J end lost 0 bases, and 10 bases lay between the germline ends. Germline CDR1 KGHDR, CDR2 SFDVKD. Here the CDR3 DNA reads TGTGCCACCCGACTGAGCATGAACACTGAAGCTTTCTTT. Translated: CATRLSMNTEAFF.

This clonotype was counted many times. The V call is TRBV29-1, the J call TRBJ1-1, with D hard to call. V lost 5 bases, J lost 1 base, and 8 bases lay in between. The germline gives CDR1 SQVTM, CDR2 ANQGSEA. CDR3 length equals 12 residues. CDR3 DNA: TGCAGCGTTCGGGGAGGGAACACTGAAGCTTTCTTT. Its protein is CSVRGGNTEAFF. The complete variable domain, with remaining parts taken from reference TRBV29-1 and TRBJ1-1, reads SAVISQKPSRDICQRGTSLTIQCQVDSQVTMMFWYRQQPGQSLTLIATANQGSEATYESGFVIDKFPISRPNLTFSTLTVSNMSPEDSSIYLCSVRGGNTEAFFGQGTRLTVV.